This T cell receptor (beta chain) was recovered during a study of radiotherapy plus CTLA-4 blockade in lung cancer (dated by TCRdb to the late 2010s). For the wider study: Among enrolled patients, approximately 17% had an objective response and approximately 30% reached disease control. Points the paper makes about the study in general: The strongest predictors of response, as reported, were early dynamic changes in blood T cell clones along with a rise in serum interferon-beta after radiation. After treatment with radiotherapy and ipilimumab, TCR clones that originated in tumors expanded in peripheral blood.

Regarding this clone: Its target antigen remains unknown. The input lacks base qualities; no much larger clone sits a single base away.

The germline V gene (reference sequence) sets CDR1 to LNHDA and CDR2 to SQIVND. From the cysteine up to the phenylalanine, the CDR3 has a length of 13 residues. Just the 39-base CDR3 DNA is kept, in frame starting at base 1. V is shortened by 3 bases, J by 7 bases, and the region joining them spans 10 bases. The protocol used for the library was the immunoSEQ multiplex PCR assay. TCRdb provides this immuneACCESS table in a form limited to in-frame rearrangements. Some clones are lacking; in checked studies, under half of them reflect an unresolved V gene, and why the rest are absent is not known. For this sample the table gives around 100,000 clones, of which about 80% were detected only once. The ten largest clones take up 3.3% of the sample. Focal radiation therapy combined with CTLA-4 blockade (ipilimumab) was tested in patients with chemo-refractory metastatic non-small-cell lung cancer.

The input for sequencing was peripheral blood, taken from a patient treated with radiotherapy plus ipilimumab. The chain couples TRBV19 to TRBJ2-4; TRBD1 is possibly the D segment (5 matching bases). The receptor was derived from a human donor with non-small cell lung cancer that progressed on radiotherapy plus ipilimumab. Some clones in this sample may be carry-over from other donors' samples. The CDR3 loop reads CASSIAGINIQYF. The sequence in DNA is TGTGCCAGTAGTATCGCAGGGATTAACATTCAGTACTTC.